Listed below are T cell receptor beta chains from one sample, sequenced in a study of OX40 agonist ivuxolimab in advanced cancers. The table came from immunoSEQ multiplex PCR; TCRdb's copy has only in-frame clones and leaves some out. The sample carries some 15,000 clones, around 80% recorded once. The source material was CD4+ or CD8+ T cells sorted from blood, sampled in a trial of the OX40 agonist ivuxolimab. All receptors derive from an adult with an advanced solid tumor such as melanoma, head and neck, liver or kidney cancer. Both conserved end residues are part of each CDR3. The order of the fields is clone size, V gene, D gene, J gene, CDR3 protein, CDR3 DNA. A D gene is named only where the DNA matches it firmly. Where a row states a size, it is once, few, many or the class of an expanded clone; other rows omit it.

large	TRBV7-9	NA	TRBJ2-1	CASSLAGVGYNEQFF	TGTGCCAGCAGCTTAGCGGGAGTTGGTTACAATGAGCAGTTCTTC
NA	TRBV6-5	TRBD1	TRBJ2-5	CASSYTDRQETQYF	TGTGCCAGCAGTTACACGGACAGGCAAGAGACCCAGTACTTC
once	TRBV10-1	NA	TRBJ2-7	CASSGPLGDSDEQYF	TGCGCCAGCAGTGGGCCCCTGGGGGATAGCGACGAGCAGTACTTC
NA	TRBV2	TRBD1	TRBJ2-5	CASSEGQGGTRETQYF	TGTGCCAGCAGTGAGGGACAGGGCGGAACAAGGGAGACCCAGTACTTC
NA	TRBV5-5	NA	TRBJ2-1	CASKAVSYNEQFF	TGTGCCAGCAAAGCGGTCTCCTACAATGAGCAGTTCTTC
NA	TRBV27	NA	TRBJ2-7	CASSLTGGYEQYF	TGTGCCAGCAGCCTGACGGGTGGCTACGAGCAGTACTTC
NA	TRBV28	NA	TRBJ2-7	CASTDSGLLSEQYF	TGTGCCAGCACTGACTCGGGGCTTCTGAGCGAGCAGTACTTC
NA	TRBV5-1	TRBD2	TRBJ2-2	CASSTGEGGGLFF	TGCGCCAGCAGCACCGGAGAAGGCGGGGGGCTGTTTTTT
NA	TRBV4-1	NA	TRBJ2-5	CASSNRAEETQYF	TGCGCCAGCAGTAACAGGGCTGAAGAGACCCAGTACTTC
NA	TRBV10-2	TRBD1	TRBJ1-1	CAIRQGEDTEAFF	TGCGCCATCCGACAGGGCGAGGACACTGAAGCTTTCTTT
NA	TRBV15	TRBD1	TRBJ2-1	CATSNGQGFDEQFF	TGTGCCACCAGCAACGGACAGGGGTTCGATGAGCAGTTCTTC
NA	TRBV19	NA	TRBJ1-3	CASSMYTGLGNTIYF	TGTGCCAGTAGTATGTACACCGGCCTTGGAAACACCATATATTTT
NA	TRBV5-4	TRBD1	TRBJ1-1	CASSSGRGDPEAFF	TGTGCCAGCAGCTCAGGCAGGGGGGATCCTGAAGCTTTCTTT
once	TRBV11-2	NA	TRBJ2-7	CASSSLTYEQYF	TGTGCCAGCAGCTCTCTTACTTACGAGCAGTACTTC
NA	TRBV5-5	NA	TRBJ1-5	CASSVRDGNQPQHF	TGTGCCAGCAGTGTCAGGGACGGCAATCAGCCCCAGCATTTT
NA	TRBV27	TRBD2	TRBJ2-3	CASSLTSGLTDTQYF	TGTGCCAGCAGTTTAACTAGCGGGCTTACAGATACGCAGTATTTT
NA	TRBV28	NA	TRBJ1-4	CASSGEGSVEKLFF	TGTGCCAGCAGTGGGGAGGGAAGCGTTGAAAAACTGTTTTTT
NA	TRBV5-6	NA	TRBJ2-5	CASTHLLTATQYF	TGTGCCAGCACCCACCTTCTTACTGCGACCCAGTACTTC
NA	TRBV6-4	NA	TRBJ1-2	CASSDSSGGNGYTF	TGTGCCAGCAGTGACTCATCTGGGGGCAATGGCTACACCTTC
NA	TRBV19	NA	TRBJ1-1	CASRPGGATEAFF	TGTGCCAGTAGGCCAGGAGGGGCCACTGAAGCTTTCTTT
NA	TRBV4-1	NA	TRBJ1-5	CASSQDQRQNQPQHF	TGCGCCAGCAGCCAAGATCAGCGGCAAAATCAGCCCCAGCATTTT
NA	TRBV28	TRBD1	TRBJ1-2	CASSSDDRGWGYTF	TGTGCCAGCAGTTCCGACGACAGGGGCTGGGGCTACACCTTC
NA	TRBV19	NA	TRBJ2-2	CASFSGWGVTGELFF	TGTGCCAGTTTCTCGGGGTGGGGTGTCACCGGGGAGCTGTTTTTT
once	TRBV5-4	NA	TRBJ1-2	CASSLVGSYINYGYTF	TGTGCCAGCAGCTTGGTGGGGAGTTATATTAACTATGGCTACACCTTC
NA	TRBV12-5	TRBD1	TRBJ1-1	CASGFGPGTDTEAFF	TGTGCTAGTGGTTTCGGTCCTGGGACAGACACTGAAGCTTTCTTT
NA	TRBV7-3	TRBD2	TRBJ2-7	CASSPGGSFEQYF	TGTGCCAGCAGCCCGGGCGGGAGCTTCGAGCAGTACTTC
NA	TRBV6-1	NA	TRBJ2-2	CASREPGPGELFF	TGTGCCAGCAGGGAACCTGGGCCAGGGGAGCTGTTTTTT
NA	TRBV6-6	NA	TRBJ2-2	CASSYSSDTGELFF	TGTGCCAGCAGTTACTCTAGCGACACCGGGGAGCTGTTTTTT
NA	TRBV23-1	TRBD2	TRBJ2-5	CASPRVAGGFRGQETQYF	TGCGCCAGCCCCCGGGTGGCGGGAGGGTTCCGTGGCCAAGAGACCCAGTACTTC
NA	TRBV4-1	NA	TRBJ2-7	CASSPLLGTHEQYF	TGCGCCAGCAGCCCACTCCTGGGTACCCACGAGCAGTACTTC
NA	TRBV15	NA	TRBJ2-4	CATSTGYIQYF	TGTGCCACCAGCACGGGATACATTCAGTACTTC
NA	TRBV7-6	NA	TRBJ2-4	CASSLLPPGGGAKNIQYF	TGTGCCAGCAGCTTACTACCCCCGGGTGGAGGAGCCAAAAACATTCAGTACTTC
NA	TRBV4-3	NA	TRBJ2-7	CASSQEKGSEQYF	TGCGCCAGCAGCCAAGAGAAGGGGTCCGAGCAGTACTTC
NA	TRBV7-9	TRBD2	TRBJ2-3	CASSFGTSGRADTDTQYF	TGTGCCAGCAGCTTTGGGACTAGCGGGAGGGCCGACACAGATACGCAGTATTTT
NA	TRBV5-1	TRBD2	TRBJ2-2	CASSLFSGAGAGELFF	TGCGCCAGCAGCTTGTTTTCCGGAGCGGGAGCCGGGGAGCTGTTTTTT
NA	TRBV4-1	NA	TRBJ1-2	CASSRAGQSYGYTF	TGCGCCAGCAGCCGCGCGGGCCAGAGCTATGGCTACACCTTC
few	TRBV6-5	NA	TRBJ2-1	CASGRGDYNEQFF	TGTGCCAGCGGGAGAGGGGACTACAATGAGCAGTTCTTC